The TCR beta chain under discussion was sequenced for a study of identical twins. This CDR3 spans 12 amino acids. Germline CDR1 MNHNS, CDR2 SASEGT. V shed 6 bases and J shed 8 bases, with 13 bases lying between them. Template switching supplied a universal primer site; unique molecular identifiers were carried on the cDNA. TCRdb reprocessed the 5' RACE reads via MiXCR and lists one record per CDR3 protein. The table has under 800,000 distinct CDR3 sequences, around 21% seen once. In addition, the sample was reused for a study of T cells expressing NK-cell markers.

This sequence originates from a woman aged 18-30 years in good health. V is TRBV6-1 and J is TRBJ1-1; possible D gene TRBD1, 5 bases. Sample: PBMCs. CDR3 in amino acids: CASSSGTYEAFF. The CDR3 DNA reads as TGTGCCAGCAGCTCGGGGACGTACGAAGCTTTCTTT.